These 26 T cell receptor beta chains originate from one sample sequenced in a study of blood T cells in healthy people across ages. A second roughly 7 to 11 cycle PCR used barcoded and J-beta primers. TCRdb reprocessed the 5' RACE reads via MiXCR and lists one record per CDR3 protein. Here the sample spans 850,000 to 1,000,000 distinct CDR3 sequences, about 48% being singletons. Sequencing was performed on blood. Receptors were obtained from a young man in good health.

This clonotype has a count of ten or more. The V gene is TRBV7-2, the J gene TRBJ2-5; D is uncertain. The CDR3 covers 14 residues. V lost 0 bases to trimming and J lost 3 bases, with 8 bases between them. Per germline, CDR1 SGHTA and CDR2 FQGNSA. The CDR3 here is CASSLAGREETQYF. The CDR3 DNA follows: TGTGCCAGCAGCTTAGCCGGACGAGAAGAGACCCAGTACTTC.

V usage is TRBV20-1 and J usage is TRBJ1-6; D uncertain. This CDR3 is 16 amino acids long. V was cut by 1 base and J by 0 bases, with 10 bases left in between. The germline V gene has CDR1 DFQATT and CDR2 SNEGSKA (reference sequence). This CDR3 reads CSARARTSSYNSPLHF. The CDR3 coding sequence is TGCAGTGCTAGAGCCAGGACCAGCTCCTATAATTCACCCCTCCACTTT.

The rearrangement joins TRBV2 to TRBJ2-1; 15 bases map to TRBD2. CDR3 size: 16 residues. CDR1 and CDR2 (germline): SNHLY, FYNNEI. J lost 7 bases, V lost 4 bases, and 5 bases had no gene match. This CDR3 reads CASSAGLAGGLNEQFF. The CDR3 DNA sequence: TGTGCCAGCAGTGCAGGACTAGCGGGGGGGCTAAATGAGCAGTTCTTC.

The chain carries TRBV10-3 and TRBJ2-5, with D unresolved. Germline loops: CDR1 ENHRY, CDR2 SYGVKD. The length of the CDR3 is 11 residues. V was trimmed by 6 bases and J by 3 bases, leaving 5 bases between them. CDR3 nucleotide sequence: TGTGCCATCAGCATAAAAGAGACCCAGTACTTC. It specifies CAISIKETQYF.

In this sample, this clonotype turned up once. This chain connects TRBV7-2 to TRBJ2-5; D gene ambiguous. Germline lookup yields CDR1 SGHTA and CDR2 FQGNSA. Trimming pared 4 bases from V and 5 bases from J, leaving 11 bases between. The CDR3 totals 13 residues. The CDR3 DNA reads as TGTGCCAGCAGCTCCACCTGGGCGGAGACCCAGTACTTC. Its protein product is CASSSTWAETQYF.

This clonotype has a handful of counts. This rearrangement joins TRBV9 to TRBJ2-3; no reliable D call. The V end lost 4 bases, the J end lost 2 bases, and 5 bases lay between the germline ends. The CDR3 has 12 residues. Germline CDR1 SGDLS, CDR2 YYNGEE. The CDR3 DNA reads TGTGCCAGCAGCTTTGCCACAGATACGCAGTATTTT. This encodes CASSFATDTQYF.

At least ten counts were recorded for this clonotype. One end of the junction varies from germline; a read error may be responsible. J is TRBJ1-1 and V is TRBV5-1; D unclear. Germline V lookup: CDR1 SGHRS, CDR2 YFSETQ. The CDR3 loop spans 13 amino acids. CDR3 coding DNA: TGTGCCAGCAGTTTATCGGAGAACACTGAAGCTTTCTTT. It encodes CASSLSENTEAFF.

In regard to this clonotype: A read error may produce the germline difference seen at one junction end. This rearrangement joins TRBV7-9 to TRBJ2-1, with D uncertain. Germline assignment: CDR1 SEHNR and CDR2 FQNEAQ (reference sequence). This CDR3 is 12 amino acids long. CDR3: CVSSFAELGQFF. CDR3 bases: TGTGTCAGCAGCTTCGCCGAACTGGGGCAGTTCTTC.

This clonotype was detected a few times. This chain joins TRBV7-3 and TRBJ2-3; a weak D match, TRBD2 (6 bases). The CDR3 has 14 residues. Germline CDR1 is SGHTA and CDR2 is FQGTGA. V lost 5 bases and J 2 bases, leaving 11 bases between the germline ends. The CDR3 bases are TGTGCCAGCAGCCCGGAGGGTAACACAGATACGCAGTATTTT. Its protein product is CASSPEGNTDTQYF.

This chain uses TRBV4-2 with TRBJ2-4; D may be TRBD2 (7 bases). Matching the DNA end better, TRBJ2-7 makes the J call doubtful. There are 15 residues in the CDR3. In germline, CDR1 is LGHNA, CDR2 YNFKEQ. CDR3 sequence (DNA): TGTGCCAGCAGCCAAGAGGGGGGGGCGGGTTACGAGCAGTACTTC. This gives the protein CASSQEGGAGYEQYF.

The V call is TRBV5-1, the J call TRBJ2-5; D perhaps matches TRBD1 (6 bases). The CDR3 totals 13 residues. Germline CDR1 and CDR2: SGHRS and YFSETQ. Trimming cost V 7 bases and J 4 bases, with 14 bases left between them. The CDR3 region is CASESGVRETQYF. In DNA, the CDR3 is TGCGCCAGCGAATCAGGGGTTCGAGAGACCCAGTACTTC. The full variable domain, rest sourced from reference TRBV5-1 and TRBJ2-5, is KAGVTQTPRYLIKTRGQQVTLSCSPISGHRSVSWYQQTPGQGLQFLFEYFSETQRNKGNFPGRFSGRQFSNSRSEMNVSTLELGDSALYLCASESGVRETQYFGPGTRLLVL.

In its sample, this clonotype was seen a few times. CDR3 sequence: CATRRLAGYNEQFF. The CDR3 DNA is TGTGCCACCAGGAGACTAGCGGGGTACAATGAGCAGTTCTTC. The chain couples TRBV14 to TRBJ2-1, with 11 nucleotides matching TRBD2. CDR3 length: 14 residues. The germline V gene encodes CDR1 SGHDN and CDR2 FVKESK. Trimming removed 10 bases from V and 4 bases from J; junction bases left unmatched: 6. Full variable domain (remainder filled in from reference TRBV14 and TRBJ2-1): EAGVTQFPSHSVIEKGQTVTLRCDPISGHDNLYWYRRVMGKEIKFLLHFVKESKQDESGMPNNRFLAERTGGTYSTLKVQPAELEDSGVYFCATRRLAGYNEQFFGPGTRLTVL.

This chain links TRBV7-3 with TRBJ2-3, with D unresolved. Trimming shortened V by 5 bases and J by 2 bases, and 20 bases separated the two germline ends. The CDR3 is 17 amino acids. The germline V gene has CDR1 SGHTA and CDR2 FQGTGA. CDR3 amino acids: CASSPQPHNTITDTQYF. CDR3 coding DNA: TGTGCCAGCAGCCCCCAGCCTCATAACACAATCACAGATACGCAGTATTTT.

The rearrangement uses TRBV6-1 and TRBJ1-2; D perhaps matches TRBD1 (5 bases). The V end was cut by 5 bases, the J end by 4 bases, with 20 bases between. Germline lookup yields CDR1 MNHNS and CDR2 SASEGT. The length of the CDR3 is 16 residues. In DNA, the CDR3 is TGTGCCAGCAGTCGGGAGGGCCAGGGACTAAGCTATGGCTACACCTTC. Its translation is CASSREGQGLSYGYTF.

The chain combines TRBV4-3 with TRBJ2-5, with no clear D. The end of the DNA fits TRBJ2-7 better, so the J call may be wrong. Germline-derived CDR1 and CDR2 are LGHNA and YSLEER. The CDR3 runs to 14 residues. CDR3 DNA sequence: TGCGCCAGCAGCCAAGTTGTGAGTACCAACGAGCAGTACTTC. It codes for CASSQVVSTNEQYF.

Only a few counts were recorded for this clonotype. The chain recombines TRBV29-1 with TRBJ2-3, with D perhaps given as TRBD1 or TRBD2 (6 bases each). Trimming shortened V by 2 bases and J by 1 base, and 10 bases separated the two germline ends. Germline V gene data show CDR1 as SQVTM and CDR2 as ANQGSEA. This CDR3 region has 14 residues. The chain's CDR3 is CSVELEGGTDTQYF. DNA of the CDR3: TGCAGCGTTGAATTGGAGGGGGGCACAGATACGCAGTATTTT.

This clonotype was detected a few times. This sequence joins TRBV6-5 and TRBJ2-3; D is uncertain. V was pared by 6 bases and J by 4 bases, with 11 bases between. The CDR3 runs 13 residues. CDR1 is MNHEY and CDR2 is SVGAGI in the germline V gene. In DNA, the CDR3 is TGTGCCAGCAGGACCTCTGCGGCAGATACGCAGTATTTT. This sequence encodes CASRTSAADTQYF.

CDR3 residues: CASREQGTGYEQYF. Written as DNA, the CDR3 is TGTGCCAGCAGGGAACAGGGAACGGGTTACGAGCAGTACTTC. The genes are TRBV7-2 and TRBJ2-5; D is perhaps TRBD1 (6 bases). The J call is doubtful: the DNA matches TRBJ2-7 better. The germline gives CDR1 SGHTA, CDR2 FQGNSA. The CDR3 is 14 residues long.

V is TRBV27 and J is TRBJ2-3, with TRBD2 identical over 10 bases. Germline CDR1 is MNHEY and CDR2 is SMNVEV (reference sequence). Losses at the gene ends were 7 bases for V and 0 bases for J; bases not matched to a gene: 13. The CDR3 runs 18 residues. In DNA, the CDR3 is TGTGCCAGCATCCCAAGTACTAGCGGGGCCTCTAGCACAGATACGCAGTATTTT. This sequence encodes CASIPSTSGASSTDTQYF.

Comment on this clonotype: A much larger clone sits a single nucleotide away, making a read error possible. CDR3 coding DNA: TGTGCCAGCAGCACCCCGCAGTGGGCCTATGGCTACACCTTC. The encoded protein is CASSTPQWAYGYTF. The chain recombines TRBV3-1 with TRBJ1-2; D is undetermined. Germline lookup yields CDR1 LGHDT and CDR2 YNNKEL (reference sequence). V lost 5 bases to trimming and J lost 4 bases, with 14 bases between them. The CDR3 is 14 residues long.

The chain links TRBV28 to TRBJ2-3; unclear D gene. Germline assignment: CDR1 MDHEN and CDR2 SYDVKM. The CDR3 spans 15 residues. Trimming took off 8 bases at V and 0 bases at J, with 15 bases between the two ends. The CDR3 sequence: CASPPTLISTDTQYF. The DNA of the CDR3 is TGTGCCAGCCCACCGACTCTAATTAGCACAGATACGCAGTATTTT.

The CDR3 bases are TGCAGTGCTAGAGATCTCACCCGGGGGGCGCGGGAATCACCCCTCCACTTT. Its translation: CSARDLTRGARESPLHF. This chain connects TRBV20-1 to TRBJ1-6; D is perhaps TRBD1 (6 bases). CDR3 length: 17 residues. Trimming pared 0 bases from V and 10 bases from J, leaving 22 bases between. Looked up from germline, CDR1 is DFQATT and CDR2 is SNEGSKA (reference sequence).

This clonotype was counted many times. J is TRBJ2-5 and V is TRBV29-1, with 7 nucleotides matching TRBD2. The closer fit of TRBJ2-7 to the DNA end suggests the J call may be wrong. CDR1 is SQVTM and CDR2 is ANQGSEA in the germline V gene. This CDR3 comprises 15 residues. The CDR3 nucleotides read TGCAGCGTTGCTATCGCGGCTAGCGGTCGGATCGAGCAGTACTTC. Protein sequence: CSVAIAASGRIEQYF.

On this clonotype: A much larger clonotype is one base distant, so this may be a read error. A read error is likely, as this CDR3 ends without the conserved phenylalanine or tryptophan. The CDR3 reads CSVEGGLNEQFL. The DNA for the CDR3 is TGCAGCGTTGAGGGGGGCCTCAATGAGCAGTTCTTA. The chain recombines TRBV29-1 with TRBJ2-1; TRBD1 or TRBD2 may be the D gene (6 bases each). The V end was cut by 3 bases, the J end by 6 bases, with 9 bases between. This CDR3 contains 12 residues. The germline gives CDR1 SQVTM, CDR2 ANQGSEA.

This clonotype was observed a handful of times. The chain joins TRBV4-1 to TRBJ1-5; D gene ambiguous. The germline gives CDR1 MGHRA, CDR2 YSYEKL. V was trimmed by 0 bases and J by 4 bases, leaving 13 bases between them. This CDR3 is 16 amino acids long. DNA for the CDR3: TGCGCCAGCAGCCAAGATTCAGACAACTTTAATCAGCCCCAGCATTTT. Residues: CASSQDSDNFNQPQHF.

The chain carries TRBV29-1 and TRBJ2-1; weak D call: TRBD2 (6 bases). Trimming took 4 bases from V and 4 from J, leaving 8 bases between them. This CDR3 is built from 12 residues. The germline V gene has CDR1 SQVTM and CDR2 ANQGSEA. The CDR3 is CSVGGEYNEQFF. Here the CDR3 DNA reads TGCAGCGTTGGCGGGGAATACAATGAGCAGTTCTTC.